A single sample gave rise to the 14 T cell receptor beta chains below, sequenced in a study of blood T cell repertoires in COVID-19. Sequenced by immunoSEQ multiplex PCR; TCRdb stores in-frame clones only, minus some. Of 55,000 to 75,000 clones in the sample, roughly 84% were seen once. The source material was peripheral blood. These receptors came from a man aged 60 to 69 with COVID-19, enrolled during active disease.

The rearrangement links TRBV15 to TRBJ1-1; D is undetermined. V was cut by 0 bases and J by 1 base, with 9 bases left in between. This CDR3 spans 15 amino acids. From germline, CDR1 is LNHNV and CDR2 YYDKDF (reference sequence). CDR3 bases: TGTGCCACCAGCAGAGATCTCTCGGGGAACACTGAAGCTTTCTTT. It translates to CATSRDLSGNTEAFF.

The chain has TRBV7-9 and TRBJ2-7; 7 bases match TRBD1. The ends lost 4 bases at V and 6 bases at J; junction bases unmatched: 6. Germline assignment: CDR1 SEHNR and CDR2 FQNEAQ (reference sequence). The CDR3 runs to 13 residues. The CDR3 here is CASSSQDRAEQYF. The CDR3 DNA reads TGTGCCAGCAGCTCCCAAGACAGGGCCGAGCAGTACTTC.

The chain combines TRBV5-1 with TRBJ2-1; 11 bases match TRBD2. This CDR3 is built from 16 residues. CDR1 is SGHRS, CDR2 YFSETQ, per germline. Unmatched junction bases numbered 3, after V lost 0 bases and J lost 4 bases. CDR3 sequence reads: CASSLDGTSGYNEQFF. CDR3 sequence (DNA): TGCGCCAGCAGCTTGGACGGGACTAGCGGTTACAATGAGCAGTTCTTC.

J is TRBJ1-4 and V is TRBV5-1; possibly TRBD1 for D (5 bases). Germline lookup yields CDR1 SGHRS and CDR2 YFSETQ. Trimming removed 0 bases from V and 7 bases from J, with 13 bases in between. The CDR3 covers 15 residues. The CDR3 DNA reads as TGCGCCAGCAGCTTGGGGCGGACAAATCCTGAAAAACTGTTTTTT. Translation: CASSLGRTNPEKLFF. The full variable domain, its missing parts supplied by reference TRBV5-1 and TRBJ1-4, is KAGVTQTPRYLIKTRGQQVTLSCSPISGHRSVSWYQQTPGQGLQFLFEYFSETQRNKGNFPGRFSGRQFSNSRSEMNVSTLELGDSALYLCASSLGRTNPEKLFFGSGTQLSVL.

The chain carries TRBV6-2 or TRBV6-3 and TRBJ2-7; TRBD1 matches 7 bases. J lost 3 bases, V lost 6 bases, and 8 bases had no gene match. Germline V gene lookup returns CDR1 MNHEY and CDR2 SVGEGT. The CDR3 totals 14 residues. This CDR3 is CASSHRGGGYEQYF. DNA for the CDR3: TGTGCCAGCAGCCACAGGGGTGGGGGCTACGAGCAGTACTTC.

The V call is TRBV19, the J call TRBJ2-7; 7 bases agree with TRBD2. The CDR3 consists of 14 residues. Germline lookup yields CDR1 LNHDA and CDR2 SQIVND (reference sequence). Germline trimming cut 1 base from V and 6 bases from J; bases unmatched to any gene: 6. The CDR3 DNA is TGTGCCAGTAGTATAGGCGGGAGTGTGGGCGAGCAGTACTTC. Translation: CASSIGGSVGEQYF.

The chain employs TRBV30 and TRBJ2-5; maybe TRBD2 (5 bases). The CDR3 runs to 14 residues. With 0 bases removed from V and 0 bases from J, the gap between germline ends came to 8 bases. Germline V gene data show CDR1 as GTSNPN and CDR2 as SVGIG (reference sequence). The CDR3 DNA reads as TGTGCCTGGAGTGTTCTCGGGAACCAAGAGACCCAGTACTTC. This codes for CAWSVLGNQETQYF.

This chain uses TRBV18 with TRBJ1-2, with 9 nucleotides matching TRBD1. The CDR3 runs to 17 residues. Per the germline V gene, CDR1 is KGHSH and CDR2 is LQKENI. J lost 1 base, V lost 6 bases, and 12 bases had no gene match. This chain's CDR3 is CASSVFGTGPINYGYTF. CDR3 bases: TGTGCCAGCTCGGTTTTTGGGACAGGGCCGATTAACTATGGCTACACCTTC.

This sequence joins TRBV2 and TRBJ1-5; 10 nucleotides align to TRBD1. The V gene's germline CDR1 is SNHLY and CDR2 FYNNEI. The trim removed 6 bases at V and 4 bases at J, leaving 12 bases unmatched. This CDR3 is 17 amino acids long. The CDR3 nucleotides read TGTGCCAGCAGCCACTATCTGGGACAGGGGATGAATCAGCCCCAGCATTTT. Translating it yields CASSHYLGQGMNQPQHF.

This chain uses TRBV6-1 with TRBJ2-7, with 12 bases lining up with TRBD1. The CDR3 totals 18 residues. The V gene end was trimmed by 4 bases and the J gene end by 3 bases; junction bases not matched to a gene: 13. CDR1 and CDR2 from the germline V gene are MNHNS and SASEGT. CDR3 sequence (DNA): TGTGCCAGCAGTGCCGGGACAGGGGGCATTTATGGCTACTACGAGCAGTACTTC. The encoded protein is CASSAGTGGIYGYYEQYF.

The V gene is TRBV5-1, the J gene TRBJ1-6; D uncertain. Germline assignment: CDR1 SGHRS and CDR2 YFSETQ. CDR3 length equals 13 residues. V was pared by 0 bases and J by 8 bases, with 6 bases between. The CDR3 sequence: CASSLGGDSPLHF. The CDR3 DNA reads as TGCGCCAGCAGCTTGGGGGGAGATTCACCCCTCCACTTT.

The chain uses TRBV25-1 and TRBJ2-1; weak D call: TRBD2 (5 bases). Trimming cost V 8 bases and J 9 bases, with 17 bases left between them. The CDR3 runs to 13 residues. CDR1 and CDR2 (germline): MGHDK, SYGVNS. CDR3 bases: TGTGCCAGCTTTGGGTGGGAGTCAGGTGAGCAGTTCTTC. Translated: CASFGWESGEQFF.

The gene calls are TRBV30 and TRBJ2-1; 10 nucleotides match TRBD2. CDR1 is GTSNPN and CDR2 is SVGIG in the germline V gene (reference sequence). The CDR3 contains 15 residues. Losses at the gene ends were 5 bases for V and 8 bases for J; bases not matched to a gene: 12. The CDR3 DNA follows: TGTGCCTGGGAAACCGGGACTAGCGTTTTCGATGAGCAGTTCTTC. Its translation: CAWETGTSVFDEQFF.

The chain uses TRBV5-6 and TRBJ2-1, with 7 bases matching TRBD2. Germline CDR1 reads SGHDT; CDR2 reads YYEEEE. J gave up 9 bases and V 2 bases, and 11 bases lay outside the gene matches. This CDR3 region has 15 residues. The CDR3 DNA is TGTGCCAGCAGCTTTTTTCGGGGGAGGGCCGGTGAGCAGTTCTTC. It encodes CASSFFRGRAGEQFF. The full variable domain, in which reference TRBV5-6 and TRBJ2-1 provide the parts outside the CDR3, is DAGVTQSPTHLIKTRGQQVTLRCSPKSGHDTVSWYQQALGQGPQFIFQYYEEEERQRGNFPDRFSGHQFPNYSSELNVNALLLGDSALYLCASSFFRGRAGEQFFGPGTRLTVL.